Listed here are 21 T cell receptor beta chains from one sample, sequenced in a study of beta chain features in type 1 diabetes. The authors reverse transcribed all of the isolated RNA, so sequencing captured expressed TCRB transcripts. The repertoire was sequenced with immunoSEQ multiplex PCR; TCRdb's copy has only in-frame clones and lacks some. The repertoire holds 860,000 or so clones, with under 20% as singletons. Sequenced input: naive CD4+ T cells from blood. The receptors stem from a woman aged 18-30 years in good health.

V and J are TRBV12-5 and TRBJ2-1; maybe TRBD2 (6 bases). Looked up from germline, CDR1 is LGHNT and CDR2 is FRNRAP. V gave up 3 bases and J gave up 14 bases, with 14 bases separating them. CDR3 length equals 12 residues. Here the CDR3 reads CASGLFAGPEFF. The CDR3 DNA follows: TGTGCTAGTGGTTTATTCGCGGGACCGGAGTTCTTC.

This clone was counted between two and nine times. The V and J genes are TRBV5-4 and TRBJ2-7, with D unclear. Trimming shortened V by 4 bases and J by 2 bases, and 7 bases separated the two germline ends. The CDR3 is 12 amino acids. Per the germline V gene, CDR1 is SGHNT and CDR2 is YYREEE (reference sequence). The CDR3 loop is CASSRGTYEQYF. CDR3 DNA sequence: TGTGCCAGCAGCCGAGGTACCTACGAGCAGTACTTC.

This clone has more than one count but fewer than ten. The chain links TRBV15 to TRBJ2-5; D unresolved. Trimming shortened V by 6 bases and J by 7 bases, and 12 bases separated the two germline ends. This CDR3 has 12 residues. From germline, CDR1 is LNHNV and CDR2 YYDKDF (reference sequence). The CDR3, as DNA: TGTGCCACCAGGAAGAGCTCGGGGACCCAGTACTTC. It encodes CATRKSSGTQYF.

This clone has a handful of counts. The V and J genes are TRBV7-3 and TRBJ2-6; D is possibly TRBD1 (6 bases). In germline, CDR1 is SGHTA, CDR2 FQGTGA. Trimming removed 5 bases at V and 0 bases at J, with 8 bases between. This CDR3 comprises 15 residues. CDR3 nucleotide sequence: TGTGCCAGCAGCAAAGGGGGCTCTGGGGCCAACGTCCTGACTTTC. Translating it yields CASSKGGSGANVLTF.

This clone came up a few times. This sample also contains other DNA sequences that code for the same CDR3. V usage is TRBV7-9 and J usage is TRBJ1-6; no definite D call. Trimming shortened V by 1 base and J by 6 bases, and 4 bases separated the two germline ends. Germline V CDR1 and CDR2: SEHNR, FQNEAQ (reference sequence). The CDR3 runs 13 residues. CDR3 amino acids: CASSLEGNSPLHF. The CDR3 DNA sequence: TGTGCCAGCAGCTTAGAGGGTAATTCACCCCTCCACTTT.

The CDR3 protein is CASSLVGRQPQHF. The CDR3 bases are TGTGCCAGCAGTTTGGTGGGGAGGCAGCCCCAGCATTTT. This rearrangement joins TRBV28 to TRBJ1-5; D is undetermined. Germline assignment: CDR1 MDHEN and CDR2 SYDVKM. The V end was cut by 3 bases, the J end by 7 bases, with 10 bases between. The CDR3 consists of 13 residues.

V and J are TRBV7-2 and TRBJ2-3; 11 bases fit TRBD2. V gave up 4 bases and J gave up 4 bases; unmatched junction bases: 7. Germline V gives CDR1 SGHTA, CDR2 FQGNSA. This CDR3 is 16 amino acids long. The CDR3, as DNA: TGTGCCAGCAGCTACCACACTAGCGGGAGAGCAGATACGCAGTATTTT. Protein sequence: CASSYHTSGRADTQYF.

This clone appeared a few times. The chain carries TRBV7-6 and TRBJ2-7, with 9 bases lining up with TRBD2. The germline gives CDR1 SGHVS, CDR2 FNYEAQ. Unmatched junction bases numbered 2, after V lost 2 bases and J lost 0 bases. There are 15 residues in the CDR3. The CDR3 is CASSLISGSSYEQYF. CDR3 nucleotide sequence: TGTGCCAGCAGCTTAATTAGCGGGAGCTCCTACGAGCAGTACTTC.

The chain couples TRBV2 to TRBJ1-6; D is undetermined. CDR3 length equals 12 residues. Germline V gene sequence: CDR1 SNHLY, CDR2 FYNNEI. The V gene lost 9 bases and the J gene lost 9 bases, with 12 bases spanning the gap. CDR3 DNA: TGTGCCAGTGGGATGAGGGTTTCACCCCTCCACTTT. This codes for CASGMRVSPLHF. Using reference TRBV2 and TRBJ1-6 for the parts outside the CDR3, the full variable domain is EPEVTQTPSHQVTQMGQEVILRCVPISNHLYFYWYRQILGQKVEFLVSFYNNEISEKSEIFDDQFSVERPDGSNFTLKIRSTKLEDSAMYFCASGMRVSPLHFGNGTRLTVT.

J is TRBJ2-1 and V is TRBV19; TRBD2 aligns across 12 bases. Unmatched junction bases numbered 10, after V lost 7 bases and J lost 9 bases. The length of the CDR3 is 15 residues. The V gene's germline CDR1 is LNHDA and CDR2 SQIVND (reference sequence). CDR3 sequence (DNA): TGTGCCAGTAAGCAGAGACTAGCGGGAGTAGGTGAGCAGTTCTTC. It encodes CASKQRLAGVGEQFF.

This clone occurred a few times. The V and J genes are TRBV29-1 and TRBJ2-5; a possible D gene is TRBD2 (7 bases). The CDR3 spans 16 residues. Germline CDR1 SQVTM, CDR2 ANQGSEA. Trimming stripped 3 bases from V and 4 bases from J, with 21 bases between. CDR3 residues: CSVERGAGERLETQYF. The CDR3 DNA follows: TGCAGCGTTGAGAGGGGGGCGGGAGAGAGGTTAGAGACCCAGTACTTC.

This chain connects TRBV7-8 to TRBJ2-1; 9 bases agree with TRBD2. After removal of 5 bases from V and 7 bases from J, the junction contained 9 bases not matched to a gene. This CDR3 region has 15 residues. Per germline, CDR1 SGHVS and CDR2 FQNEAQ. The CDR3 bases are TGTGCCAGCAGCCCGGGACTAGCACATGAAAATGAGCAGTTCTTC. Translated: CASSPGLAHENEQFF.

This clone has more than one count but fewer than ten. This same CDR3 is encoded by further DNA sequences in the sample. CDR3 coding DNA: TGTGCCAGCAGCCTGGGGGGCACAGATACGCAGTATTTT. Protein product: CASSLGGTDTQYF. This sequence joins TRBV5-4 and TRBJ2-3; the D call may be TRBD1 or TRBD2 (5 bases each). The CDR3 sequence is 13 residues long. The germline V gene encodes CDR1 SGHNT and CDR2 YYREEE (reference sequence). Trimming shortened V by 4 bases and J by 1 base, and 7 bases separated the two germline ends.

CDR3 amino acids: CASSSSSYNEQFF. The CDR3 DNA reads TGTGCCAGCTCTTCAAGCTCCTACAATGAGCAGTTCTTC. This chain joins TRBV11-3 and TRBJ2-1, with D hard to call. Germline CDR1 and CDR2: SGHNT and YENEEA. The CDR3 consists of 13 residues. Trimming pared 8 bases from V and 0 bases from J, leaving 8 bases between.

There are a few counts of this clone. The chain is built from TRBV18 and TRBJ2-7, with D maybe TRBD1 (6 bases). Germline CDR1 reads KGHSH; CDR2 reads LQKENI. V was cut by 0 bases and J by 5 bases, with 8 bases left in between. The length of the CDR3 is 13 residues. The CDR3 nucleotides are TGTGCCAGCTCACCACCGGGGGCCCACGAGCAGTACTTC. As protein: CASSPPGAHEQYF. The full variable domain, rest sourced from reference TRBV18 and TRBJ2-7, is NAGVMQNPRHLVRRRGQEARLRCSPMKGHSHVYWYRQLPEEGLKFMVYLQKENIIDESGMPKERFSAEFPKEGPSILRIQQVVRGDSAAYFCASSPPGAHEQYFGPGTRLTVT.

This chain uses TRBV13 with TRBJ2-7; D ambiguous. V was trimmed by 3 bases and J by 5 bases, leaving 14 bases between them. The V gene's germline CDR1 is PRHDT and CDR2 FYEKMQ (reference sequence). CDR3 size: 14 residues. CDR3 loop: CASSFRVAGNEQYF. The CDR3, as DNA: TGTGCCAGCAGCTTTAGAGTCGCTGGTAACGAGCAGTACTTC.

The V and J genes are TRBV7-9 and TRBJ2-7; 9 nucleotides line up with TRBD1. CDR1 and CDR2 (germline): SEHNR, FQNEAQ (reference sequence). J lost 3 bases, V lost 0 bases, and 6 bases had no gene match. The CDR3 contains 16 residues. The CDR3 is CASSLAPGTGLYEQYF. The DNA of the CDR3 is TGTGCCAGCAGCTTAGCTCCGGGGACAGGGCTCTACGAGCAGTACTTC.

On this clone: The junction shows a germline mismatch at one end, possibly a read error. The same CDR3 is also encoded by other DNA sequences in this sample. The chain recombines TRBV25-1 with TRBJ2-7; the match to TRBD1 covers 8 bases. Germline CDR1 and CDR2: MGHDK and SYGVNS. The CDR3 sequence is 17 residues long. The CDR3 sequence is CASSALRGWDRNYEQYF. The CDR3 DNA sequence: TGTGCCAGTAGTGCGCTTCGGGGTTGGGACAGGAACTACGAGCAGTACTTC.

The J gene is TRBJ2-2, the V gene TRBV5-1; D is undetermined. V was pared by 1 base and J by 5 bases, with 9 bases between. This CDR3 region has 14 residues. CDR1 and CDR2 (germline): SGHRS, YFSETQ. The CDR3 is CASSLWSTTGELFF. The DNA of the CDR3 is TGCGCCAGCAGCTTGTGGAGTACGACCGGGGAGCTGTTTTTT.

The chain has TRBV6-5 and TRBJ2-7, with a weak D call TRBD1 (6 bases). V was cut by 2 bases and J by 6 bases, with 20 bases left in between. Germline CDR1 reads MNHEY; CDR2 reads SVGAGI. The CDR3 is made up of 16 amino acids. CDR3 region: CASSYEVAGTTREQYF. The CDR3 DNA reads TGTGCCAGCAGTTACGAAGTAGCCGGGACAACGCGCGAGCAGTACTTC.

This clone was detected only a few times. In DNA form, the CDR3 reads TGTGCCAGCAGTCCTAGCGGGAGGACCACAGATACGCAGTATTTT. Encoded protein: CASSPSGRTTDTQYF. This chain joins TRBV28 and TRBJ2-3, with TRBD2 matching 11 bases. Germline lookup yields CDR1 MDHEN and CDR2 SYDVKM. V dropped 5 bases and J dropped 2; count of bases not matched to a gene: 3. The length of the CDR3 is 15 residues.